What follows are 27 T cell receptor beta chains derived from one specimen sequenced in a study of blood T cell repertoires in COVID-19. Data came from immunoSEQ multiplex PCR; TCRdb stores just in-frame clones and leaves some out. The sample carries fewer than 250,000 clones, roughly nine tenths recorded once. Sequenced sample: peripheral blood. These TCRs come from a man aged 40-49 years with acute or convalescent COVID-19.

This chain uses TRBV24-1 with TRBJ1-4, with TRBD1 identical over 8 bases. V was pared by 4 bases and J by 0 bases, with 9 bases of the junction left unmatched. Germline CDR1 and CDR2: KGHDR and SFDVKD. The CDR3 extends over 18 amino acids. The CDR3 reads CATSEPTGEGATNEKLFF. In DNA form, the CDR3 reads TGTGCCACCAGTGAGCCGACAGGGGAAGGGGCAACTAATGAAAAACTGTTTTTT.

The rearrangement joins TRBV7-2 to TRBJ1-5; D is undetermined. CDR3 size: 15 residues. V dropped 1 base and J dropped 0 bases, with 7 bases sitting between them. Looked up from germline, CDR1 is SGHTA and CDR2 is FQGNSA. The CDR3 sequence: CASSLGDYSNQPQHF. The CDR3 DNA follows: TGTGCCAGCAGCTTAGGAGACTATAGCAATCAGCCCCAGCATTTT.

The genes are TRBV9 and TRBJ2-2; maybe TRBD1 (5 bases). The CDR3 totals 15 residues. In germline, CDR1 is SGDLS, CDR2 YYNGEE. V lost 5 bases, J lost 5 bases, and 16 bases lay in between. As DNA, the CDR3 is TGTGCCAGCAGTGTTCAGGGAAAGGGAACCGGGGAGCTGTTTTTT. Its protein is CASSVQGKGTGELFF.

The rearrangement links TRBV14 to TRBJ2-1, with D possibly TRBD2 on 6 matching bases. CDR1 and CDR2 from the germline V gene are SGHDN and FVKESK. The CDR3 is 14 residues long. V lost 7 bases and J 5 bases, leaving 15 bases between the germline ends. The CDR3 reads CASNEGRLDNEQFF. The CDR3 region has the DNA TGTGCCAGCAATGAGGGGAGACTAGACAATGAGCAGTTCTTC.

The gene calls are TRBV5-4 and TRBJ2-3; D is unclear. The CDR3 totals 14 residues. CDR1 is SGHNT and CDR2 is YYREEE in the germline V gene (reference sequence). The germline V and J ends were trimmed by 5 bases and 2 bases, with 12 bases remaining between them. CDR3 DNA sequence: TGTGCCAGCAGGTCGGGTACCTCCACAGATACGCAGTATTTT. Translated: CASRSGTSTDTQYF.

V gene TRBV11-2 combines with J gene TRBJ2-7; TRBD1 agrees at 9 bases. J was trimmed by 5 bases and V by 5 bases; bases with no gene match: 10. This CDR3 is 15 amino acids long. Germline CDR1 reads SGHAT; CDR2 reads FQNNGV. The CDR3 is CASSISGTGFHEQYF. DNA for the CDR3: TGTGCCAGCAGCATTTCCGGGACAGGGTTCCACGAGCAGTACTTC.

This chain joins TRBV4-3 and TRBJ2-5; TRBD2 aligns across 9 bases. The germline CDR1 and CDR2 sequences are LGHNA and YSLEER. The CDR3 runs 18 residues. The ends lost 0 bases at V and 3 bases at J; junction bases unmatched: 11. CDR3 sequence: CASSQEVLYLAGKETQYF. As DNA, the CDR3 is TGCGCCAGCAGCCAAGAAGTTTTATATCTAGCGGGGAAAGAGACCCAGTACTTC.

This rearrangement joins TRBV7-2 to TRBJ2-1; D is possibly TRBD2 (6 bases). Trimming pared 1 base from V and 4 bases from J, leaving 11 bases between. Germline V CDR1 and CDR2: SGHTA, FQGNSA. The CDR3 is made up of 15 amino acids. As DNA, the CDR3 is TGTGCCAGCAGCTTAGTTGGCGGGGTATACAATGAGCAGTTCTTC. Its protein product is CASSLVGGVYNEQFF.

This rearrangement joins TRBV19 to TRBJ2-3, with 9 positions matching TRBD1. Unmatched junction bases numbered 3, after V lost 2 bases and J lost 0 bases. Germline assignment: CDR1 LNHDA and CDR2 SQIVND (reference sequence). The CDR3 is 16 amino acids. Written as DNA, the CDR3 is TGTGCCAGTAGTATAAAGGGGACAGGGAGCACAGATACGCAGTATTTT. Its translation: CASSIKGTGSTDTQYF.

The chain has TRBV5-1 and TRBJ2-1; 11 bases match TRBD1. The V gene's germline CDR1 is SGHRS and CDR2 YFSETQ. V trimming: 4 bases; J trimming: 5 bases; junction bases outside the gene matches: 8. This CDR3 is 16 amino acids long. The CDR3 DNA reads as TGCGCCAGCAGCGTCGGGACAGGGGGGAGCCACAATGAGCAGTTCTTC. Its translation: CASSVGTGGSHNEQFF.

The chain recombines TRBV28 with TRBJ1-3; D unresolved. V shed 4 bases and J shed 3 bases, with 16 bases lying between them. The V gene's germline CDR1 is MDHEN and CDR2 SYDVKM. The CDR3 is 16 residues long. As DNA, the CDR3 is TGTGCCAGCAGTTCCGGCGCCGTGACTATTGGAAACACCATATATTTT. Amino acids: CASSSGAVTIGNTIYF.

The genes are TRBV7-8 and TRBJ2-7; 12 nucleotides align to TRBD2. The ends lost 5 bases at V and 3 bases at J; junction bases unmatched: 5. There are 15 residues in the CDR3. Germline-derived CDR1 and CDR2 are SGHVS and FQNEAQ. CDR3 in amino acids: CASSDLTSGGYEQYF. CDR3 sequence (DNA): TGTGCCAGCAGCGACTTGACTAGCGGGGGCTACGAGCAGTACTTC.

The chain carries TRBV7-9 and TRBJ1-2, with 9 bases matching TRBD1. Germline V CDR1 and CDR2: SEHNR, FQNEAQ (reference sequence). Unmatched junction bases numbered 5, after V lost 4 bases and J lost 8 bases. This CDR3 contains 13 residues. CDR3 sequence reads: CASSWTGAEGYTF. The DNA for the CDR3 is TGTGCCAGCAGCTGGACAGGGGCCGAAGGCTACACCTTC.

V usage is TRBV5-1 and J usage is TRBJ2-2; unclear D gene. The CDR3 is made up of 14 amino acids. Per germline, CDR1 SGHRS and CDR2 YFSETQ. Trimming took 4 bases from V and 5 from J, leaving 12 bases between them. CDR3 sequence reads: CASSVRSETGELFF. For the CDR3, the DNA is TGCGCCAGCAGCGTAAGATCGGAGACCGGGGAGCTGTTTTTT.

The chain uses TRBV19 and TRBJ2-1; 7 positions agree with TRBD2. The CDR3 has 15 residues. Trimming cost V 4 bases and J 0 bases; bases outside gene matches: 3. CDR1 is LNHDA, CDR2 SQIVND, per germline (reference sequence). In DNA, the CDR3 is TGTGCCAGTAGTAGCCAGCGGGACTCCTACAATGAGCAGTTCTTC. Translating it yields CASSSQRDSYNEQFF.

This rearrangement joins TRBV19 to TRBJ2-3; TRBD2 agrees at 11 bases. The CDR3 is 17 amino acids. V gave up 1 base and J gave up 2 bases; unmatched junction bases: 5. CDR1 and CDR2 from the germline V gene are LNHDA and SQIVND (reference sequence). CDR3 sequence reads: CASSIAGTSGYTDTQYF. CDR3 in DNA: TGTGCCAGTAGTATAGCCGGGACTAGCGGTTACACAGATACGCAGTATTTT.

V and J are TRBV28 and TRBJ2-5, with a possible D match to TRBD1 (7 bases). The V gene lost 4 bases and the J gene lost 7 bases, with 22 bases spanning the gap. Looked up from germline, CDR1 is MDHEN and CDR2 is SYDVKM. The CDR3 has 16 residues. CDR3 DNA: TGTGCCAGCAGTTCCGGAGGGGCTACAGGGGTGGGGACCCAGTACTTC. Protein sequence: CASSSGGATGVGTQYF. The variable domain in full, with the rest retrieved from reference TRBV28 and TRBJ2-5, is DVKVTQSSRYLVKRTGEKVFLECVQDMDHENMFWYRQDPGLGLRLIYFSYDVKMKEKGDIPEGYSVSREKKERFSLILESASTNQTSMYLCASSSGGATGVGTQYFGPGTRLLVL.

This clone was counted a single time. The chain is built from TRBV7-9 and TRBJ2-7; 9 bases are shared with TRBD1. The CDR3 is made up of 14 amino acids. Germline-derived CDR1 and CDR2 are SEHNR and FQNEAQ (reference sequence). Losses at the gene ends were 5 bases for V and 2 bases for J; bases not matched to a gene: 4. The CDR3 reads CASSVTGGTYEQYF. The DNA of the CDR3 is TGTGCCAGCAGCGTGACAGGGGGGACCTACGAGCAGTACTTC. Together with reference TRBV7-9 and TRBJ2-7, the CDR3 gives the full variable domain: DTGVSQNPRHKITKRGQNVTFRCDPISEHNRLYWYRQTLGQGPEFLTYFQNEAQLEKSRLLSDRFSAERPKGSFSTLEIQRTEQGDSAMYLCASSVTGGTYEQYFGPGTRLTVT.

This chain uses TRBV11-2 with TRBJ2-7; 11 nucleotides match TRBD1. This CDR3 comprises 14 residues. V shed 5 bases, J shed 7 bases, and the junction held 7 bases outside the gene matches. Germline CDR1 and CDR2: SGHAT and FQNNGV. The CDR3 loop is CASSPGTGGGEQYF. The CDR3 DNA reads as TGTGCCAGCAGCCCCGGGACAGGGGGAGGGGAGCAGTACTTC.

The DNA for the CDR3 is TGCGCCAGCACCGACAGTGGAAACACCATATATTTT. Translation: CASTDSGNTIYF. This chain connects TRBV5-1 to TRBJ1-3; perhaps TRBD1 as D (5 bases). Per the germline V gene, CDR1 is SGHRS and CDR2 is YFSETQ. V was pared by 6 bases and J by 3 bases, with 7 bases between. There are 12 residues in the CDR3.

The chain carries TRBV7-3 and TRBJ2-3; no clear D. CDR1 and CDR2 from the germline V gene are SGHTA and FQGTGA. The CDR3 loop spans 14 amino acids. Deletions cut 5 bases from V and 0 bases from J, with 9 bases between. CDR3: CASSLYQSTDTQYF. DNA for the CDR3: TGTGCCAGCAGCCTATACCAAAGCACAGATACGCAGTATTTT.

This clone was counted a single time. V is TRBV6-5 and J is TRBJ1-3, with D possibly TRBD1 on 6 matching bases. This CDR3 has 16 residues. Trimming took off 4 bases at V and 0 bases at J, with 13 bases between the two ends. CDR1 is MNHEY, CDR2 SVGAGI, per germline. CDR3: CASSSLGQSSGNTIYF. The CDR3 DNA reads TGTGCCAGCAGTTCCCTAGGACAGTCCTCTGGAAACACCATATATTTT.

This clone was seen just once. The rearrangement joins TRBV27 to TRBJ2-7, with 10 bases matching TRBD1. The length of the CDR3 is 14 residues. CDR1 is MNHEY and CDR2 is SMNVEV in the germline V gene (reference sequence). V shed 9 bases, J shed 7 bases, and the junction held 12 bases outside the gene matches. Here the CDR3 reads CASSSGDRGREQYF. The CDR3 coding sequence is TGTGCCAGTTCCTCCGGGGACAGGGGAAGAGAGCAGTACTTC.

The V gene is TRBV5-6, the J gene TRBJ2-7; D is unclear. The CDR3 length is 14 residues. Trimming left V 0 bases short and J 3 bases short, with 10 bases between. The germline V gene has CDR1 SGHDT and CDR2 YYEEEE. As DNA, the CDR3 is TGTGCCAGCAGCTTGGGGGCCTACAGCTACGAGCAGTACTTC. Translating gives CASSLGAYSYEQYF.

This clone has only one observation. The rearrangement links TRBV7-2 to TRBJ1-5; 11 nucleotides match TRBD1. Germline-derived CDR1 and CDR2 are SGHTA and FQGNSA. The CDR3 extends over 17 amino acids. V lost 1 base to trimming and J lost 7 bases; unmatched junction nucleotides: 9. CDR3 DNA: TGTGCCAGCAGCTTAGGATGGGGACAGGGGGTCGAGCAGCCCCAGCATTTT. Translating it yields CASSLGWGQGVEQPQHF. Using reference TRBV7-2 and TRBJ1-5 for the parts outside the CDR3, the full variable domain is GAGVSQSPSNKVTEKGKDVELRCDPISGHTALYWYRQSLGQGLEFLIYFQGNSAPDKSGLPSDRFSAERTGGSVSTLTIQRTQQEDSAVYLCASSLGWGQGVEQPQHFGDGTRLSIL.

J is TRBJ2-3 and V is TRBV7-2; 7 nucleotides align to TRBD1. The ends lost 5 bases at V and 0 bases at J; junction bases unmatched: 8. CDR3 length equals 16 residues. Germline lookup yields CDR1 SGHTA and CDR2 FQGNSA. The CDR3 here is CASSNRQGVSTDTQYF. CDR3 sequence (DNA): TGTGCCAGCAGCAATCGACAGGGTGTGAGCACAGATACGCAGTATTTT.

The chain uses TRBV9 and TRBJ2-7; 8 bases align to TRBD1. The CDR3 length is 15 residues. Germline CDR1 SGDLS, CDR2 YYNGEE. V dropped 4 bases and J dropped 1; count of bases not matched to a gene: 7. CDR3 region: CASSTGQGPSYEQYF. The DNA of the CDR3 is TGTGCCAGCAGCACCGGACAGGGACCTTCCTACGAGCAGTACTTC.